This T cell receptor beta chain was sequenced during a study of blood T cells in healthy people across ages. About the study: Roughly one uniquely barcoded beta molecule per two T cells was captured.

Study outcomes and limitations: The fall in TCR beta diversity per million T cells was roughly linear with age.

A remark on this clonotype: The target antigen is unknown.

A sample-barcoded 5' primer and a J-beta primer mix were used in a second PCR of about 6 to 11 cycles. TCRdb reanalysed the 5' RACE reads using MiXCR and keeps one entry per CDR3 protein. This sample has about 1 million distinct CDR3 sequences, with 45% found just once. Donors gave 8 to 10 milliliters of peripheral blood apiece. Whenever a sample was processed, at least 7 million PBMCs were isolated. CDR1 and CDR2 (germline): MNHEY, SVGEGT. This CDR3 comprises 11 residues. This receptor was taken from a woman in her sixties in good health. The sequencing input was blood. The chain employs TRBV6-2 or TRBV6-3 and TRBJ2-5; D unresolved. The J call is in doubt because the DNA end fits TRBJ2-7 better. The CDR3 spells CASTSYYEQYF. CDR3 nucleotide sequence: TGTGCCAGCACGTCTTACTACGAGCAGTACTTC.